These 10 T cell receptor beta chains share one sample of origin, sequenced in a study of blood T cell repertoires in COVID-19. Sequenced by immunoSEQ multiplex PCR; TCRdb stores in-frame clones only, minus some. The sample yields almost 200,000 clones, 75% to 85% seen once. Sequenced: peripheral blood. These receptors were obtained from a woman between 35 and 50 years old with COVID-19, enrolled during active disease.

This chain connects TRBV3-1 (or the pseudogene TRBV3-2) to TRBJ2-2; a possible D gene is TRBD1 (6 bases). Trimming cost V 11 bases and J 4 bases, with 17 bases left between them. Germline-derived CDR1 and CDR2 are LGHDT and YNNKEL (reference sequence). The CDR3 contains 14 residues. The CDR3 loop is CASTQQGSTGELFF. The DNA of the CDR3 is TGTGCCTCCACCCAACAGGGTTCCACCGGGGAGCTGTTTTTT.

The genes are TRBV18 and TRBJ2-1, with 15 bases that match TRBD2. In germline, CDR1 is KGHSH, CDR2 LQKENI. The CDR3 is 15 residues long. V dropped 3 bases and J dropped 9; count of bases not matched to a gene: 3. The CDR3 DNA sequence: TGTGCCAGCTCACCGGGACTAGCGGGAGGCGGTGAGCAGTTCTTC. Its translation is CASSPGLAGGGEQFF.

This clone was counted a single time. This sequence joins TRBV4-1 and TRBJ2-5; D possibly corresponds to TRBD1 (5 bases). This CDR3 has 14 residues. Germline V gene data show CDR1 as MGHRA and CDR2 as YSYEKL. The V gene lost 4 bases and the J gene lost 0 bases, with 9 bases spanning the gap. The CDR3 region has the DNA TGCGCCAGCAGCCCACAGGAGTACCAAGAGACCCAGTACTTC. Translated: CASSPQEYQETQYF.

This clone has a count of ten or more. V is TRBV7-3 and J is TRBJ2-2; 7 nucleotides align to TRBD1. The germline gives CDR1 SGHTA, CDR2 FQGTGA. The CDR3 loop spans 15 amino acids. Germline trimming cut 5 bases from V and 5 bases from J; bases unmatched to any gene: 8. The CDR3 here is CASSVSMTGTGELFF. CDR3 nucleotides: TGTGCCAGCAGCGTCTCAATGACAGGGACCGGGGAGCTGTTTTTT.

As concerns this clone: This may stem from a read error, because a much larger clone lies one nucleotide away. This sequence joins TRBV2 and TRBJ2-5; D ambiguous. The CDR3 extends over 10 amino acids. Trimming cost V 6 bases and J 5 bases, with 4 bases left between them. The germline V gene encodes CDR1 SNHLY and CDR2 FYNNEI. The CDR3 is CASSRETQYF. The CDR3 DNA reads as TGTGCCAGCAGCCGGGAGACCCAGTACTTC.

This clone came up once. V gene TRBV5-1 combines with J gene TRBJ2-3; D may be TRBD2 (7 bases). Per the germline V gene, CDR1 is SGHRS and CDR2 is YFSETQ. There are 13 residues in the CDR3. Trimming shortened V by 7 bases and J by 0 bases, and 9 bases separated the two germline ends. CDR3 loop: CASEGGSTDTQYF. CDR3 DNA sequence: TGCGCCAGCGAGGGGGGGAGCACAGATACGCAGTATTTT.

This chain links TRBV4-1 with TRBJ1-5; D possibly corresponds to TRBD1 (6 bases). Germline V gives CDR1 MGHRA, CDR2 YSYEKL. The CDR3 consists of 17 residues. Trimming removed 1 base from V and 1 base from J, with 14 bases in between. CDR3 sequence: CASSQAPIGQSNQPQHF. The CDR3 DNA reads as TGCGCCAGCAGCCAAGCCCCTATTGGACAGAGCAATCAGCCCCAGCATTTT.

This clone was seen a few times. The V gene is TRBV3-1 (or the pseudogene TRBV3-2), the J gene TRBJ1-6; D ambiguous. Germline lookup yields CDR1 LGHDT and CDR2 YNNKEL (reference sequence). The CDR3 totals 15 residues. V lost 4 bases, J lost 3 bases, and 10 bases lay in between. In DNA, the CDR3 is TGTGCCAGCAGCCTAACTGTTATCTATAATTCACCCCTCCACTTT. Translating it yields CASSLTVIYNSPLHF.

This chain uses TRBV27 with TRBJ1-1, with TRBD1 identical over 10 bases. The germline gives CDR1 MNHEY, CDR2 SMNVEV (reference sequence). Germline trimming cut 6 bases from V and 4 bases from J; bases unmatched to any gene: 5. CDR3 length equals 14 residues. The CDR3 here is CASRPGQGSTEAFF. The CDR3 DNA reads as TGTGCCAGCAGGCCGGGACAGGGGAGCACTGAAGCTTTCTTT.

The rearrangement joins TRBV5-8 to TRBJ1-3; D unclear. Germline-derived CDR1 and CDR2 are SGHTS and YDEGEE. The CDR3 has 13 residues. The germline V and J ends were trimmed by 0 bases and 4 bases, with 5 bases remaining between them. The CDR3 DNA is TGTGCCAGCAGCTTGGTGGGCGGAAACACCATATATTTT. Its protein product is CASSLVGGNTIYF.